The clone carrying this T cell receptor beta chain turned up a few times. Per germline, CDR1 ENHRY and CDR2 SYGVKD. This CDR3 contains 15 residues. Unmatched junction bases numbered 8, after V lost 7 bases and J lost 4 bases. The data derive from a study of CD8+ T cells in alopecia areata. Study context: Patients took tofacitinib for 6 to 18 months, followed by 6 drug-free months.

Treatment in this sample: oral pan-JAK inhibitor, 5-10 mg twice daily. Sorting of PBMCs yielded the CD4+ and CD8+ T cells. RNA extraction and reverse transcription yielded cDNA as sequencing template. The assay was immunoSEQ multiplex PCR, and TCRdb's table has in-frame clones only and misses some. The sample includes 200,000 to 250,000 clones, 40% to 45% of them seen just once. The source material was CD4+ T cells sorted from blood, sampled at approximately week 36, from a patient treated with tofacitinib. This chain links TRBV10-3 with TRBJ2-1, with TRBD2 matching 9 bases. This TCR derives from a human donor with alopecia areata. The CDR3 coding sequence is TGTGCCATCATGGTAGCGGGAGAGGCATACAATGAGCAGTTCTTC. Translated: CAIMVAGEAYNEQFF.